The rows below give T cell receptor beta chains drawn from one sample of a study of shared clonotypes between healthy human individuals. Clones were read by immunoSEQ multiplex PCR, and TCRdb kept only the in-frame ones, dropping some. Of about 380,000 clones in the sample, 90% to 97% were seen once. Sequencing input: memory CD8+ T cells sorted from blood. The receptors stem from a man aged 30 to 39 in good health. CDR3s include the opening cysteine and the closing phenylalanine or tryptophan. D genes are given only for firm matches.

>TRBV29-1|TRBJ2-7|TRBD2
CSVPSGLAVTYEQYF
TGCAGCGTCCCTTCAGGACTAGCGGTTACCTACGAGCAGTACTTC
>TRBV19|TRBJ2-1|-
CASTGSSYNEQFF
TGTGCCAGTACCGGGAGCTCCTACAATGAGCAGTTCTTC
>TRBV2|TRBJ2-7|TRBD1
CASETGEASYEQYF
TGTGCCAGCGAAACAGGGGAAGCGTCCTACGAGCAGTACTTC
>TRBV19|TRBJ1-5|TRBD1
CASSTDRGRGNQPQHF
TGTGCCAGTAGCACCGACAGGGGGCGAGGGAATCAGCCCCAGCATTTT
>TRBV4-2|TRBJ2-1|-
CASSRNNEQFF
TGTGCCAGCAGCCGCAACAATGAGCAGTTCTTC
>TRBV7-2|TRBJ1-3|-
CASSLVDRGSGNTIYF
TGTGCCAGCAGCTTGGTTGACCGAGGCTCTGGAAACACCATATATTTT
>TRBV9|TRBJ2-3|TRBD2
CASSVGMAGEADTQYF
TGTGCCAGCAGCGTAGGGATGGCGGGAGAGGCAGATACGCAGTATTTT
>TRBV5-1|TRBJ2-5|-
CASSNYFESGETQYF
TGCGCCAGCAGCAACTACTTCGAGTCCGGAGAGACCCAGTACTTC
>TRBV27|TRBJ1-2|TRBD1
CASSPRTGNYGYTF
TGTGCCAGCAGTCCGCGGACAGGGAACTATGGCTACACCTTC
>TRBV29-1|TRBJ2-5|TRBD2
CSVLAGVTKTQYF
TGCAGCGTCCTAGCGGGAGTTACAAAGACCCAGTACTTC
>TRBV27|TRBJ2-3|-
CASSFYSPRTDTQYF
TGTGCCAGCAGTTTTTACAGCCCCCGCACAGATACGCAGTATTTT
>TRBV19|TRBJ2-2|TRBD2
CASRRTSGNGELFF
TGTGCCAGCAGACGGACTAGCGGGAACGGGGAGCTGTTTTTT
>TRBV6-5|TRBJ2-3|TRBD2
CASSRTSGRDTQYF
TGTGCCAGCAGTCGGACTAGCGGGAGGGATACGCAGTATTTT
>TRBV5-4|TRBJ2-3|TRBD2
CASSFPNAPSGTEYTDTQYF
TGTGCCAGCAGCTTTCCCAACGCTCCTAGCGGGACAGAATACACAGATACGCAGTATTTT
>TRBV19|TRBJ2-7|TRBD1
CASSQGAEEQYF
TGTGCCAGTAGCCAGGGGGCGGAAGAGCAGTACTTC
>TRBV2|TRBJ2-7|-
CASNAERLILGRYEQYF
TGTGCCAGCAATGCTGAACGACTAATTTTGGGGAGATACGAGCAGTACTTC
>TRBV20-1|TRBJ2-7|TRBD1
CSASYRGEQYF
TGCAGTGCTAGCTACAGGGGCGAGCAGTACTTC
>TRBV4-1|TRBJ2-1|-
CASSQDGVWGGPYNEQFF
TGCGCCAGCAGCCAAGATGGTGTTTGGGGAGGCCCCTACAATGAGCAGTTCTTC
>TRBV6-1|TRBJ1-2|TRBD1
CASTGTGGYGYTF
TGTGCCAGCACCGGGACAGGGGGCTATGGCTACACCTTC
>TRBV7-2|TRBJ2-2|TRBD2
CASRIHSGIAGELFF
TGTGCCAGCAGGATACATAGCGGGATCGCCGGGGAGCTGTTTTTT
>TRBV5-4|TRBJ2-3|-
CASSLAGGGSTDTQYF
TGTGCCAGCAGCTTGGCCGGGGGCGGGAGCACAGATACGCAGTATTTT